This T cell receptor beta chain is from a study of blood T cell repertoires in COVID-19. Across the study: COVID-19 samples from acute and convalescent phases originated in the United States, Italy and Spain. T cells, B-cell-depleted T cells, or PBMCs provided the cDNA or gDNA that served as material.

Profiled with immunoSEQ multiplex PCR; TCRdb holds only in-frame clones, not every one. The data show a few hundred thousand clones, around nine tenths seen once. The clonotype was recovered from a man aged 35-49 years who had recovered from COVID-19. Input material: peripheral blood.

The CDR3 coding sequence is TGTGCCAGCAGCCGCCTCGGGGGGCTCAACGAGCAGTACTTC. It encodes CASSRLGGLNEQYF. This sequence joins TRBV5-4 and TRBJ2-7; D is possibly TRBD2 (7 bases). This CDR3 contains 14 residues. Per the germline V gene, CDR1 is SGHNT and CDR2 is YYREEE (reference sequence). Trimming left V 4 bases short and J 5 bases short, with 16 bases between. The whole variable domain, filled in from reference TRBV5-4 and TRBJ2-7, reads ETGVTQSPTHLIKTRGQQVTLRCSSQSGHNTVSWYQQALGQGPQFIFQYYREEENGRGNFPPRFSGLQFPNYSSELNVNALELDDSALYLCASSRLGGLNEQYFGPGTRLTVT.